This TCR beta chain stems from a study of CD4 and CD8 cells across lung adenocarcinoma regions. Germline assignment: CDR1 MNHNS and CDR2 SASEGT. The CDR3 is 15 amino acids. Trimming took 7 bases from V and 10 from J, leaving 23 bases between them. Via MiXCR, TCRdb re-called the PCR reads, giving one row per CDR3 protein. The sample includes fewer than 30,000 distinct CDR3 sequences, less than 60% of them seen just once. Localized lung adenocarcinoma, a non-small cell lung cancer, affected the donors. The rearrangement links TRBV6-1 to TRBJ2-4; perhaps D is TRBD1 or TRBD2 (5 bases each). Material for sequencing was CD8+ T cells from the center of a lung tumor. This TCR was recovered from a male donor with lung adenocarcinoma. The CD4 and CD8 labels of this study may be unreliable. CDR3 DNA: TGTGCCAGCACCTCGGGGCAGACAGCCACAGATATTCAGTACTTC. Protein sequence: CASTSGQTATDIQYF.